What follows describes a single T cell receptor (beta chain). The sample holds many counts of this clonotype. The antigen this receptor binds is unknown. No base quality values were provided; no much bigger clone lies one nucleotide off. The source of the sample is a study of spatial heterogeneity in lung cancer (dated by TCRdb to between 2018 and 2021). Turning to the overall study: More beta-chain than alpha-chain transcripts were consistently detected, likely reflecting higher beta-chain transcript abundance. In the raw uncorrected reads, each unique combination of TCR and UMI appeared more than ten times on average. The study quantitatively compared TCR alpha and beta repertoires across multiple tumor regions, matched nontumor lung and blood in non-small cell lung cancer. TCR repertoire features were related to nonsynonymous mutation counts determined by whole-exome sequencing of tumor tissue. At surgery, both alpha and beta chains were TCR-sequenced in 200 to 250 tumor regions, approximately 64 matched nontumor lung samples and a few dozen PBMC samples.

The paper's findings and limits, for the study overall: Ubiquitous expanded tumor TCRs were detected in blood more often at tumor resection than at routine follow-up. Confirming at a functional level the hypothesis that regional TCRs recognize regional mutations was considered to require additional single-cell paired TCR alpha and beta sequencing.

Libraries came from 5' RACE. The sequencer was a NextSeq 500. The TCR library protocol attached a unique molecular identifier to each TCR cDNA molecule to allow correction of PCR and sequencing errors. The authors' analysis ran thus. TCR identification, UMI-based error correction and CDR3 extraction were all carried out with Decombinator tools. TCRs above a frequency of 2 per 1,000, corresponding to the top 1% of the tumor frequency distribution, were defined as expanded. Renyi diversity was calculated using the R vegan package after each repertoire was subsampled 100 times to 5,000 TCRs. To build CDR3 similarity networks, amino acid triplet string-kernel similarity was used, and CDR3s were connected when their pairwise similarity was above 0.82. The raw public data were reprocessed by TCRdb itself: fastp quality trimming at Q25, MiXCR clonotype calling, in-frame beta chains only. Each entry is one CDR3 protein sequence, shown with its most common DNA and genes. In this record, the V and J calls reflect TCRdb's handling and not the investigators' own analysis. The sample table lists roughly 48,000 distinct CDR3 sequences, roughly 5.7% of them with a count of one. The ten top clones hold 8.5% to 14% of the sample.

According to the study, the label for this sample's time point signals: sample taken at primary tumor resection. The donors were around 69 patients from the lung TRACERx cohort who had early-stage, untreated non-small cell lung cancer. TCR sequencing used whole RNA extracted from tumor and nontumor lung tissue, or from cryopreserved PBMC samples, without cell sorting. Only patients with enough RNA available from two or more tumor regions were chosen for TCR sequencing. The trim is 5 bases for V and 2 bases for J, with a gap of 18 bases between the germline ends. CDR1 and CDR2 are read off the germline V gene as SGHTA and FQGNSA. The CDR3 covers 16 residues, taking in both the cysteine and the phenylalanine. The CDR3 DNA has 48 bases and is translated from base 1.

This clonotype was sampled from a male donor with early-stage non-small cell lung cancer. Source: PBMCs, taken at surgery. The sequence is built from TRBV7-2 and TRBJ2-5, with the D gene possibly TRBD1 or TRBD2, each one fitting 5 bases. The nucleotide sequence is given as TGTGCCAGCAGCCCCGCCGGGACCGGGGTACAAGAGACCCAGTACTTC. This gives the protein CASSPAGTGVQETQYF. Extended through the reference TRBV7-2 and TRBJ2-5 proteins, this CDR3 yields the full variable domain: GAGVSQSPSNKVTEKGKDVELRCDPISGHTALYWYRQSLGQGLEFLIYFQGNSAPDKSGLPSDRFSAERTGGSVSTLTIQRTQQEDSAVYLCASSPAGTGVQETQYFGPGTRLLVL.